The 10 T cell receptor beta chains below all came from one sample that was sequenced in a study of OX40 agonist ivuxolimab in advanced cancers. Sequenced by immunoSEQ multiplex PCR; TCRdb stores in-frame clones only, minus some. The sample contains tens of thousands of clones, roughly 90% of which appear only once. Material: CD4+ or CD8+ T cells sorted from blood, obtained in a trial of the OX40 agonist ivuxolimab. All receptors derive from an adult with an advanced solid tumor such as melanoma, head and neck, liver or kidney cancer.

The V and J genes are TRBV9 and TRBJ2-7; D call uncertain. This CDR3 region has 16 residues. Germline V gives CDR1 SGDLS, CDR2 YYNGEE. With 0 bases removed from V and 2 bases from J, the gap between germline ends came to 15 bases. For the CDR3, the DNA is TGTGCCAGCAGCGTAGAGCCCACGTTGAAAACCTACGAGCAGTACTTC. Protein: CASSVEPTLKTYEQYF.

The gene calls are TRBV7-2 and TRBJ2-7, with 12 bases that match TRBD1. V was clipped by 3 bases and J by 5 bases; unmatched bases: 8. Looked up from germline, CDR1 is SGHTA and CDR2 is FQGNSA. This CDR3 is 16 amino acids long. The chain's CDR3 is CASSLAPGQGAHEQYF. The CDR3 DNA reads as TGTGCCAGCAGCTTGGCACCGGGACAGGGGGCCCACGAGCAGTACTTC.

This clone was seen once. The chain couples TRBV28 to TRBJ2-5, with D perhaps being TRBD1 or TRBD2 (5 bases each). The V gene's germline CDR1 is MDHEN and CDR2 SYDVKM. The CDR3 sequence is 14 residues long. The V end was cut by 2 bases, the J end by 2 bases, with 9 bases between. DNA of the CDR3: TGTGCCAGCAGTTTACCGGGGCAGCAAGAGACCCAGTACTTC. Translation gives CASSLPGQQETQYF.

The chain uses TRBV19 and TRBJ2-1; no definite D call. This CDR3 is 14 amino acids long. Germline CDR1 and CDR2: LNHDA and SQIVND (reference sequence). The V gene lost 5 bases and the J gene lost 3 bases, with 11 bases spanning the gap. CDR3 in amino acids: CASSAPWGYNEQFF. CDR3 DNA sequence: TGTGCCAGTAGTGCCCCGTGGGGCTACAATGAGCAGTTCTTC.

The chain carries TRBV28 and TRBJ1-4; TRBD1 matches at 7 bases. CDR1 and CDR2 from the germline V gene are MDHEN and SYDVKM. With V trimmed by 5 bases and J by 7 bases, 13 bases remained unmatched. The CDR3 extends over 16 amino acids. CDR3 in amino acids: CASSLTQAGGTEKLFF. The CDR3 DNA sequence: TGTGCCAGCAGTCTCACGCAGGCAGGGGGTACTGAAAAACTGTTTTTT.

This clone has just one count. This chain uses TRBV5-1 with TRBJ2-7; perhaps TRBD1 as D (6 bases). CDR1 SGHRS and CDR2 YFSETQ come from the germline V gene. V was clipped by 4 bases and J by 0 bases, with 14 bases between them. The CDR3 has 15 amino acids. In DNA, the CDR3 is TGCGCCAGCAGCCCCGCCCAGGGGACCTCCTACGAGCAGTACTTC. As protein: CASSPAQGTSYEQYF.

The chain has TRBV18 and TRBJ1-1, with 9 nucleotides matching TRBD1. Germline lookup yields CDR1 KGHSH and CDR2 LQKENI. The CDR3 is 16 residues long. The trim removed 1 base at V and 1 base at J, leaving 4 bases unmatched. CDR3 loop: CASSPRWGQGNTEAFF. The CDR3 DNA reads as TGTGCCAGCTCACCACGTTGGGGACAGGGGAACACTGAAGCTTTCTTT.

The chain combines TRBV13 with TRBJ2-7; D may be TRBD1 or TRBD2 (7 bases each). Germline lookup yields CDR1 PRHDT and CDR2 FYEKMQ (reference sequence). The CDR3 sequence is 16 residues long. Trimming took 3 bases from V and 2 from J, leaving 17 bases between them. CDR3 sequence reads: CASSFRGGGHPYEQYF. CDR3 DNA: TGTGCCAGCAGCTTCAGGGGGGGAGGACACCCCTACGAGCAGTACTTC.

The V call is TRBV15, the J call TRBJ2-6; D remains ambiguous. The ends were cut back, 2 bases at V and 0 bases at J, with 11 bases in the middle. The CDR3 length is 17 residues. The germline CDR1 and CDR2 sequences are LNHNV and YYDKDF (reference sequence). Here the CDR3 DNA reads TGTGCCACCAGCAGACTATTAAGCGACTCTGGGGCCAACGTCCTGACTTTC. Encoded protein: CATSRLLSDSGANVLTF.

The CDR3 nucleotides read TGTGCCTGGAGTGCCCGGACAGGCCACACTGAAGCTTTCTTT. Its translation: CAWSARTGHTEAFF. This chain joins TRBV30 and TRBJ1-1; 7 nucleotides agree with TRBD1. The CDR3 is made up of 14 amino acids. Germline V gene lookup returns CDR1 GTSNPN and CDR2 SVGIG (reference sequence). V lost 1 base to trimming and J lost 3 bases; unmatched junction nucleotides: 5.